The sequence of this T cell receptor (beta chain) was determined in a study of control samples from healthy donors and cancer patients. This CDR3 region has 16 residues. The V gene lost 7 bases and the J gene lost 2 bases, with 18 bases spanning the gap. Germline V gene sequence: CDR1 LNHNV, CDR2 YYDKDF (reference sequence). Method: immunoSEQ multiplex PCR; TCRdb's copy keeps in-frame clones and lacks some. There are 40,000 to 55,000 clones in the sample; about 90% occur only once, and around 9.6% lies in the top ten. The sequence was obtained from a woman aged 60 to 75 with lung cancer. The specimen was PBMCs. The chain carries TRBV15 and TRBJ2-1, with a weak D call TRBD2 (5 bases). The chain's CDR3 is CATKNSGNPTYNEQFF. In nucleotides, the CDR3 is TGTGCCACCAAGAACTCGGGAAACCCTACCTACAATGAGCAGTTCTTC.